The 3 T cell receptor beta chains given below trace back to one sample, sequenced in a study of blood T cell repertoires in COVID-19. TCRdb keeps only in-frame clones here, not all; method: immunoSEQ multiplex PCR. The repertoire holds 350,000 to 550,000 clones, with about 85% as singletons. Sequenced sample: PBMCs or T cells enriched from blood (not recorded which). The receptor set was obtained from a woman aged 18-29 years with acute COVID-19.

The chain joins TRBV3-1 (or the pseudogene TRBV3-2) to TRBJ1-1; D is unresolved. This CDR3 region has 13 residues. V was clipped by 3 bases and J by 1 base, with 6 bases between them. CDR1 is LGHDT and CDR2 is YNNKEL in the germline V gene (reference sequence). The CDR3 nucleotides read TGTGCCAGCAGCCACCCTACGAACACTGAAGCTTTCTTT. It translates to CASSHPTNTEAFF.

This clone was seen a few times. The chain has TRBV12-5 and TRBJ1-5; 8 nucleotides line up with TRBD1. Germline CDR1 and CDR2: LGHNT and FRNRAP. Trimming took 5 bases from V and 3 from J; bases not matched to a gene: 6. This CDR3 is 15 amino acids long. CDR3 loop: CASGTGGYDNQPQHF. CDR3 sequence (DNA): TGTGCTAGTGGTACAGGGGGTTACGACAATCAGCCCCAGCATTTT.

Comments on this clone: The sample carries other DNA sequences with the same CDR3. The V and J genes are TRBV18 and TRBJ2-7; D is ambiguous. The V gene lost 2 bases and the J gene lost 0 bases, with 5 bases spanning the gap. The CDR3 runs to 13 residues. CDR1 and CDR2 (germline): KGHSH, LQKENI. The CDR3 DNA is TGTGCCAGCTCACCAGCTAGCTCCTACGAGCAGTACTTC. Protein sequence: CASSPASSYEQYF.